Listed below are T cell receptor beta chains from one sample, sequenced in a study of T-cell memory formation after mild COVID-19. TCRdb called the 5' RACE reads again in MiXCR, with one record for every CDR3 protein. The table records 400,000 to 450,000 distinct CDR3 sequences, about a sixth of them present only once. Sequenced sample: PBMCs or a T cell subset sorted from them (not recorded which). The receptors originated from a man aged 18 to 35 who had mild COVID-19 (a few samples of this study predate the infection). Cell type and time point are not known. Both conserved end residues are part of each CDR3. The D gene is left open where the match is weak. Where a row states a size, it is once, few, many or the class of an expanded clone; other rows omit it.

NA	NA	TRBV5-1	TRBJ1-3	TGCGCCAGCAGCTTGGATCCGAAGGAGGACACCATATATTTT	CASSLDPKEDTIYF
NA	few	TRBV5-1	TRBJ1-1	TGCGCCAGCAGCTTCTCCGAGTACACTGAAGCTTTCTTT	CASSFSEYTEAFF
TRBD2	NA	TRBV19	TRBJ2-1	TGTGCCAGTAGTAGAGGACTAGCTGCGTATGAGCAGTTCTTC	CASSRGLAAYEQFF
NA	NA	TRBV12-3/TRBV12-4	TRBJ1-5	TGTGCCAGCAGTTCGTCCTCATATGCACGGCCCCAGCATTTT	CASSSSSYARPQHF
NA	NA	TRBV5-1	TRBJ1-2	TGCGCCAGCAGCTTGGCCCCCGTCTATGGCTACACCTTC	CASSLAPVYGYTF
NA	NA	TRBV12-3/TRBV12-4	TRBJ1-1	TGTGCCAGCAGTTTTAACTTAGGCACTGAAGCTTTCTTT	CASSFNLGTEAFF
NA	few	TRBV6-4	TRBJ2-3	TGTGCCAGCAGTGACTCAATGGCCTCTAGCACAGATACGCAGTATTTT	CASSDSMASSTDTQYF
TRBD2	few	TRBV7-2	TRBJ2-3	TGTGCCAGCAGCACCCCACGGCGGGGGGGCGAAGATACGCAGTATTTT	CASSTPRRGGEDTQYF
NA	NA	TRBV27	TRBJ1-5	TGTGCCAGCAGTCCCGGGGGACGGCCCCAGCATTTT	CASSPGGRPQHF
NA	many	TRBV19	TRBJ2-5	TGTGCCAGTAGTAGGGGCCGGGGGGCCCAAGAGACCCAGTACTTC	CASSRGRGAQETQYF
TRBD2	NA	TRBV5-1	TRBJ2-3	TGCGCCAGCAGCTCTAGCGGGGGGAACACAGATACGCAGTATTTT	CASSSSGGNTDTQYF
NA	few	TRBV11-2	TRBJ2-3	TGTGCCAGCCTAGGCGGAGCCCCGGATACGCAGTATTTT	CASLGGAPDTQYF
NA	once	TRBV6-5	TRBJ1-5	TGTGCCAGCAGTTACCGACAGTATCAGCCCCAGCATTTT	CASSYRQYQPQHF